This TCR beta chain was sequenced in a study of blood T cells in healthy people across ages. The CDR3 is 16 residues long. V was clipped by 7 bases and J by 5 bases, with 21 bases between them. Together with a sample-barcoded 5' primer, a J-beta primer mix was included in a second PCR lasting about 7 to 11 cycles. TCRdb processed the 5' RACE reads anew with MiXCR; each CDR3 protein has one entry. Altogether some 710,000 distinct CDR3 sequences are present, less than 60% being singletons, with the ten largest covering roughly 18%. The sequencing input was blood. V is TRBV12-3 or TRBV12-4 and J is TRBJ2-1; possibly TRBD2 for D (7 bases). This sequence was found in an elderly man in good health. The CDR3 region has the DNA TGTGCCAGCACCATGAGAGCGGGGAGGGGGAACAATGAGCAGTTCTTC. It is translated as CASTMRAGRGNNEQFF.